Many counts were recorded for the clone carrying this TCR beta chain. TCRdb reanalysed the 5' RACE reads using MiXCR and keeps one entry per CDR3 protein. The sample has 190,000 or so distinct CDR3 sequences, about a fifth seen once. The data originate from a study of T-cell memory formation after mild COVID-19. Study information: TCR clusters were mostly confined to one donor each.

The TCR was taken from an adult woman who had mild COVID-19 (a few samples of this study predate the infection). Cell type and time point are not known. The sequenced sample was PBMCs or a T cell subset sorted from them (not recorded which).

CDR3 in amino acids: CATSRDSSNQPQHF. CDR3 coding DNA: TGTGCCACCAGCAGGGACAGTAGCAATCAGCCCCAGCATTTT. The rearrangement links TRBV15 to TRBJ1-5, with a weak D call TRBD1 (6 bases). Trimming stripped 3 bases from V and 0 bases from J, with 6 bases between. The CDR3 runs to 14 residues. From germline, CDR1 is LNHNV and CDR2 YYDKDF (reference sequence).